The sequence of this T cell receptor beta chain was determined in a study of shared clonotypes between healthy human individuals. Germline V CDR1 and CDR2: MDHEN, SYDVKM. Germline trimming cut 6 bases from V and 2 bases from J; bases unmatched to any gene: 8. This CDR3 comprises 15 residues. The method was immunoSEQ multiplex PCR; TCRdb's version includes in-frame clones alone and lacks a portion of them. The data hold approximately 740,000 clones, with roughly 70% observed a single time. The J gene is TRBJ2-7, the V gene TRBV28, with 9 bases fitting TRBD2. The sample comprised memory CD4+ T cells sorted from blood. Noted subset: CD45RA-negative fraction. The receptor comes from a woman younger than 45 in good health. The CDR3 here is CASRRGLAGTYEQYF. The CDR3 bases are TGTGCCAGCAGACGAGGGCTAGCGGGGACCTACGAGCAGTACTTC.